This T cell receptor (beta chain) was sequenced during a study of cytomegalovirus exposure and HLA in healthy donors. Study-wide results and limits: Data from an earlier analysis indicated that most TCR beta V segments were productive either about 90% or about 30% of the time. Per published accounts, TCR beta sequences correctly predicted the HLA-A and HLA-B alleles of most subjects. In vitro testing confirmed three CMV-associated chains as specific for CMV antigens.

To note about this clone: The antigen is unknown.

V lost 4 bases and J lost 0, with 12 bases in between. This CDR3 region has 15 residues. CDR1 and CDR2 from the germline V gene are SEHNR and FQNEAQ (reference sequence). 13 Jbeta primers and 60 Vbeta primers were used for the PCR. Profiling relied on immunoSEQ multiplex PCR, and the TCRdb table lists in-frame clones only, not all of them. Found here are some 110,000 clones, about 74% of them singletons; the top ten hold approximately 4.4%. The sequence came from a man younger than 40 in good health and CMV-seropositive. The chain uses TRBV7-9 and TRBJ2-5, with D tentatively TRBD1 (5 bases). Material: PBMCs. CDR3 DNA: TGTGCCAGCAGCTCCAGGGCCAGGTACCAAGAGACCCAGTACTTC. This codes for CASSSRARYQETQYF.